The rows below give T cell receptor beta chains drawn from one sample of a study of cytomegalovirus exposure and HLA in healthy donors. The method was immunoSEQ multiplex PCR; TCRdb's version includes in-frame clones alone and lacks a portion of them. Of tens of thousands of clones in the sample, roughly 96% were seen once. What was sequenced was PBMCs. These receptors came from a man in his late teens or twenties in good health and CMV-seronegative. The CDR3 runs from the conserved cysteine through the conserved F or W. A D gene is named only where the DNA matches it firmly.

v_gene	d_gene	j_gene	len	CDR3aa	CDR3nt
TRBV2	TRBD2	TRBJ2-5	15	CASSEGLAGAETQYF	TGTGCCAGCAGTGAAGGACTAGCGGGGGCGGAGACCCAGTACTTC
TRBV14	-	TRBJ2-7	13	CASSPTGTYEQYF	TGTGCCAGCAGCCCGACAGGCACCTACGAGCAGTACTTC
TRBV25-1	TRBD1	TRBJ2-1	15	CASSERGQSYNEQFF	TGTGCCAGCAGTGAGAGGGGGCAATCCTACAATGAGCAGTTCTTC
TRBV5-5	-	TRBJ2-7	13	CASGFRLNYEQYF	TGTGCCAGCGGGTTTAGACTGAACTACGAGCAGTACTTC
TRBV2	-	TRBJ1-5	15	CASSESFLVRQPQHF	TGTGCCAGCAGTGAATCCTTCCTAGTCCGGCAGCCCCAGCATTTT
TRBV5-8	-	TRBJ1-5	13	CASSRDSNQPQHF	TGTGCCAGCAGCCGGGATAGCAATCAGCCCCAGCATTTT
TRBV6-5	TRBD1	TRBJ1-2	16	CASSSSKQGPQRGYTF	TGTGCCAGCAGTTCTTCAAAACAGGGGCCGCAGAGGGGCTACACCTTC
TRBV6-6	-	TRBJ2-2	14	CASSYSGDTGELFF	TGTGCCAGCAGTTACTCAGGGGACACCGGGGAGCTGTTTTTT
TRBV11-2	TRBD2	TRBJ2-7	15	CASSLGQGLEAEQYF	TGTGCCAGCAGCTTAGGTCAGGGACTAGAGGCCGAGCAGTACTTC
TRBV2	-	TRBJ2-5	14	CASRAQGLAETQYF	TGTGCCAGCAGAGCCCAGGGGTTAGCAGAGACCCAGTACTTC
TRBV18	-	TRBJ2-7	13	CASSPSDGSEQYF	TGTGCCAGCTCACCCTCGGACGGGAGCGAGCAGTACTTC
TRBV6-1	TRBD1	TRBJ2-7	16	CASSEARGTGIYEQYF	TGTGCCAGCAGTGAAGCGCGGGGGACAGGGATTTACGAGCAGTACTTC
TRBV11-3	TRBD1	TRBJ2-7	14	CASSHLGQGEEQYF	TGTGCCAGCAGCCATCTGGGACAGGGGGAAGAGCAGTACTTC
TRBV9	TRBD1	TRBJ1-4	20	CASSVEGTGDSFSTNEKLFF	TGTGCCAGCAGCGTAGAGGGGACAGGAGATAGTTTTTCAACTAATGAAAAACTGTTTTTT
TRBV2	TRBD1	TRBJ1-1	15	CASQIQGGVNTEAFF	TGTGCCAGTCAAATACAGGGGGGGGTGAACACTGAAGCTTTCTTT
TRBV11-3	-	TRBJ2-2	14	CASSPGAGTGELFF	TGTGCCAGCAGCCCAGGGGCCGGCACCGGGGAGCTGTTTTTT
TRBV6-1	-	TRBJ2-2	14	CASSPGQETGELFF	TGTGCCAGCAGTCCGGGACAAGAGACCGGGGAGCTGTTTTTT
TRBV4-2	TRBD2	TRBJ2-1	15	CASSQDPAGGNEQFF	TGTGCCAGCAGCCAAGACCCGGCGGGAGGGAATGAGCAGTTCTTC
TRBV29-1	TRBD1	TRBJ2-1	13	CSGGQVTYNEQFF	TGCAGCGGCGGACAGGTTACCTACAATGAGCAGTTCTTC